The source of this T cell receptor (beta chain) is a study of T cell responses to AZD1222 COVID-19 vaccine. Study in general: Pooled in the analysis were second doses at about 4 or about 12 weeks.

Germline lookup yields CDR1 SGHVS and CDR2 FNYEAQ. The V end was cut by 5 bases, the J end by 2 bases, with 10 bases between. The CDR3 spans 14 residues. As for this clone: Its target is not known.

Whole-study findings and limits: Among those given AZD1222, only six were seropositive at baseline. Mostly white British, mostly female donors; authors suggested clonal diversity may be underestimated.

TCRdb's copy holds only in-frame clones and misses some; the assay was immunoSEQ multiplex PCR. The profile shows fewer than 100,000 clones, roughly 85% of them singletons. This clonotype was obtained from an adult in good health. The sample in question was peripheral blood, obtained on day 0 of AZD1222 vaccination. The chain uses TRBV7-6 and TRBJ1-3, with a possible D match to TRBD1 (5 bases). The CDR3: CASSPWTTGNTIYF. The CDR3 bases are TGTGCCAGCAGCCCCTGGACAACTGGAAACACCATATATTTT.